This T cell receptor beta chain emerged from a study of cytotoxic CD8 clonotypes in ibrutinib-treated CLL. Study background: Outcomes included approximately 25 partial and 2 complete responses; after median roughly 66 months, around 15 stayed remitted and roughly 12 progressed.

Germline V lookup: CDR1 GTSNPN, CDR2 SVGIG (reference sequence). The CDR3 totals 15 residues. Losses at the gene ends were 5 bases for V and 5 bases for J; bases not matched to a gene: 13. Cryopreserved PBMCs supplied about 2.1 micrograms of genomic DNA for TCR beta libraries. The assay was immunoSEQ multiplex PCR, and TCRdb's table has in-frame clones only and misses some. The sample includes 150,000 or so clones, 80% of them seen just once. This clone occurred a few times. The chain is built from TRBV30 and TRBJ1-1, with 8 bases that match TRBD1. The sequencing here drew on PBMCs, taken after 36 months of ibrutinib treatment. The TCR originated in a human donor with chronic lymphocytic leukemia. CDR3 residues: CAWSRGQAIRTEAFF. CDR3 nucleotides: TGTGCCTGGTCACGGGGACAGGCGATTCGGACTGAAGCTTTCTTT.